Listed below are T cell receptor beta chains from one sample, sequenced in a study of T cells in Graves' hyperthyroidism and ophthalmopathy. Via MiXCR, TCRdb re-called the multiplex PCR reads, giving one row per CDR3 protein. The table lists about 640,000 distinct CDR3 sequences, less than 25% of them singletons. Source material: blood. The receptors derive from a man aged 25 to 45 with Graves' ophthalmopathy. The CDR3 runs from the conserved cysteine through the conserved F or W. A D gene is named only where the DNA matches it firmly. Only part of the rows carry a size: once, few, many, or a class if the clone is expanded.

v_gene: TRBV19
d_gene: TRBD2
len: 16
abundance: NA
j_gene: TRBJ2-5
CDR3nt: TGTGCCAGTAGTATAATCGGGACTAGCGGGATGGAGACCCAGTACTTC
CDR3aa: CASSIIGTSGMETQYF

v_gene: TRBV3-1
d_gene: TRBD2
len: 17
abundance: few
j_gene: TRBJ2-5
CDR3nt: TGTGCCAGCAGCCAAGATGAGCTAGCGGGGATACAAGAGACCCAGTACTTC
CDR3aa: CASSQDELAGIQETQYF

v_gene: TRBV20-1
d_gene: NA
len: 14
abundance: NA
j_gene: TRBJ2-1
CDR3nt: TGCAGTGCTCCCCCCGGCGGCTTCTACAATGAGCAGTTCTTC
CDR3aa: CSAPPGGFYNEQFF

v_gene: TRBV11-1
d_gene: NA
len: 15
abundance: NA
j_gene: TRBJ2-1
CDR3nt: TGTGCCAGCACCAATGAGGGGGGGAGAGGGAATGAGCAGTTCTTC
CDR3aa: CASTNEGGRGNEQFF

v_gene: TRBV6-5
d_gene: NA
len: 15
abundance: NA
j_gene: TRBJ1-3
CDR3nt: TGTGCCAGCAGTTACTCGATACAGAAGGGAAACACCATATATTTT
CDR3aa: CASSYSIQKGNTIYF

v_gene: TRBV7-9
d_gene: TRBD2
len: 18
abundance: NA
j_gene: TRBJ2-4
CDR3nt: TGTGCCAGCAGCTTTCCCCTCAGAGATCCAGCGGGAGTAAACATTCAGTACTTC
CDR3aa: CASSFPLRDPAGVNIQYF

v_gene: TRBV12-3/TRBV12-4
d_gene: NA
len: 14
abundance: many
j_gene: TRBJ1-1
CDR3nt: TGTGCCAGCAGCTGGGGAGAGGGTTTATCTGAAGCTTTCTTT
CDR3aa: CASSWGEGLSEAFF

v_gene: TRBV7-3
d_gene: NA
len: 16
abundance: many
j_gene: TRBJ2-7
CDR3nt: TGTGCCAGCAGGATAACCGGGACTGGAGTCTCCTACGAGCAGTACTTC
CDR3aa: CASRITGTGVSYEQYF

v_gene: TRBV10-1
d_gene: TRBD2
len: 17
abundance: few
j_gene: TRBJ2-7
CDR3nt: TGCGCCAGCAGTGAGTCGATAAGCGGGAGGGCCCCCTACGAGCAGTACTTC
CDR3aa: CASSESISGRAPYEQYF

v_gene: TRBV27
d_gene: TRBD1
len: 16
abundance: NA
j_gene: TRBJ2-2
CDR3nt: TGTGCCAGCACACCCAACTGGGACAGGCCCCCCGGGGAGCTGTTTTTT
CDR3aa: CASTPNWDRPPGELFF

v_gene: TRBV5-6
d_gene: NA
len: 14
abundance: NA
j_gene: TRBJ2-1
CDR3nt: TGTGCCAGCAGCTTGTCGCAGGTACACAATGAGCAGTTCTTC
CDR3aa: CASSLSQVHNEQFF

v_gene: TRBV20-1
d_gene: TRBD1
len: 14
abundance: few
j_gene: TRBJ2-7
CDR3nt: TGCAGTGCTCCCCGACAGGGCCTTCCTTACGAGCAGTACTTC
CDR3aa: CSAPRQGLPYEQYF

v_gene: TRBV5-5
d_gene: NA
len: 11
abundance: NA
j_gene: TRBJ2-3
CDR3nt: TGTGCCAGCACCCTTGCGGATACGCAGTATTTT
CDR3aa: CASTLADTQYF

v_gene: TRBV27
d_gene: NA
len: 13
abundance: many
j_gene: TRBJ1-1
CDR3nt: TGTGCCAGCAGTAGGGATATGAACACTGAAGCTTTCTTT
CDR3aa: CASSRDMNTEAFF

v_gene: TRBV5-1
d_gene: TRBD1
len: 16
abundance: few
j_gene: TRBJ2-5
CDR3nt: TGCGCCAGCAGCAAGGACAGGGGCCCGGATCAAGAGACCCAGTACTTC
CDR3aa: CASSKDRGPDQETQYF

v_gene: TRBV20-1
d_gene: TRBD2
len: 18
abundance: few
j_gene: TRBJ2-3
CDR3nt: TGCAGTGCTAGTCCCTACTACGGGAGGGCCAGTGTGGGAGATACGCAGTATTTT
CDR3aa: CSASPYYGRASVGDTQYF

v_gene: TRBV12-3/TRBV12-4
d_gene: NA
len: 17
abundance: NA
j_gene: TRBJ2-3
CDR3nt: TGTGCCATCAGTGAGTCACAGTGGGTCCAGACCACAGATACGCAGTATTTT
CDR3aa: CAISESQWVQTTDTQYF

v_gene: TRBV4-1
d_gene: NA
len: 20
abundance: NA
j_gene: TRBJ1-5
CDR3nt: TGCGCCAGCAGCCAAGTCTACCTTGGGACATCGGGAGGGGGCAATCAGCCCCAGCATTTT
CDR3aa: CASSQVYLGTSGGGNQPQHF

v_gene: TRBV27
d_gene: NA
len: 11
abundance: many
j_gene: TRBJ2-5
CDR3nt: TGTGCCAGCAGGGATAAAGAGACCCAGTACTTC
CDR3aa: CASRDKETQYF

v_gene: TRBV12-3/TRBV12-4
d_gene: TRBD2
len: 14
abundance: few
j_gene: TRBJ2-1
CDR3nt: TGTGCCAGCAGTTTCCGGGAGGGCCACACTGAGCAGTTCTTC
CDR3aa: CASSFREGHTEQFF

v_gene: TRBV7-3
d_gene: NA
len: 13
abundance: NA
j_gene: TRBJ2-1
CDR3nt: TGTGCCAGCAGCTTAAGGGTCCACAATGAGCAGTTCTTC
CDR3aa: CASSLRVHNEQFF

v_gene: TRBV6-2/TRBV6-3
d_gene: TRBD2
len: 17
abundance: many
j_gene: TRBJ2-1
CDR3nt: TGTGCCAGCAGTTACCTCGGACTAGTAGCAATTCACAATGAGCAGTTCTTC
CDR3aa: CASSYLGLVAIHNEQFF

v_gene: TRBV11-2
d_gene: NA
len: 13
abundance: many
j_gene: TRBJ2-1
CDR3nt: TGTGCCAGCAGCTTTGCGGGGGCTTCTGAGCAGTTCTTC
CDR3aa: CASSFAGASEQFF

v_gene: TRBV7-3
d_gene: NA
len: 13
abundance: NA
j_gene: TRBJ2-3
CDR3nt: TGTGCCAGCAGCTTAATTGACACAGATACGCAGTATTTT
CDR3aa: CASSLIDTDTQYF

v_gene: TRBV7-9
d_gene: TRBD1
len: 14
abundance: many
j_gene: TRBJ1-2
CDR3nt: TGTGCCAGCAGCCCGACAGGGACTAACTATGGCTACACCTTC
CDR3aa: CASSPTGTNYGYTF

v_gene: TRBV5-4
d_gene: NA
len: 13
abundance: few
j_gene: TRBJ2-1
CDR3nt: TGTGCCAGCAGCTTGGAGGGACCCAATGAGCAGTTCTTC
CDR3aa: CASSLEGPNEQFF

v_gene: TRBV5-1
d_gene: NA
len: 14
abundance: NA
j_gene: TRBJ2-7
CDR3nt: TGCGCCAGCAGTTCCGTCGGGGCCTATAACGAGCAGTACTTC
CDR3aa: CASSSVGAYNEQYF

v_gene: TRBV27
d_gene: TRBD1
len: 16
abundance: NA
j_gene: TRBJ2-3
CDR3nt: TGTGCCAGCAGTTATCGGACAGGGCCTACTACAGATACGCAGTATTTT
CDR3aa: CASSYRTGPTTDTQYF

v_gene: TRBV28
d_gene: TRBD1
len: 16
abundance: few
j_gene: TRBJ1-3
CDR3nt: TGTGCCAGCAGTCCACAGGACAGGGTGGTTGGAAACACCATATATTTT
CDR3aa: CASSPQDRVVGNTIYF

v_gene: TRBV3-1
d_gene: TRBD2
len: 15
abundance: many
j_gene: TRBJ2-1
CDR3nt: TGTGCCAGCAGCCCCGGGACTAAGAGCTACAATGAGCAGTTCTTC
CDR3aa: CASSPGTKSYNEQFF

v_gene: TRBV19
d_gene: TRBD1
len: 17
abundance: few
j_gene: TRBJ1-5
CDR3nt: TGTGCCAGTAGTTCAGCAGCCCGGGACAGGGGGCGTCAGCCCCAGCATTTT
CDR3aa: CASSSAARDRGRQPQHF

v_gene: TRBV6-4
d_gene: TRBD2
len: 17
abundance: NA
j_gene: TRBJ2-4
CDR3nt: TGTGCCAGCAAGAAGCGGGAGGCCTCCCTAGCCAAAAACATTCAGTACTTC
CDR3aa: CASKKREASLAKNIQYF

v_gene: TRBV2
d_gene: TRBD2
len: 13
abundance: few
j_gene: TRBJ2-1
CDR3nt: TGTGCCAGCAGTAGGGACTATCAGAATGAGCAGTTCTTC
CDR3aa: CASSRDYQNEQFF

v_gene: TRBV5-1
d_gene: NA
len: 16
abundance: many
j_gene: TRBJ2-3
CDR3nt: TGCGCCAGCAGCCCCACAGGAGGTCGGAGCACAGATACGCAGTATTTT
CDR3aa: CASSPTGGRSTDTQYF

v_gene: TRBV20-1
d_gene: NA
len: 14
abundance: NA
j_gene: TRBJ2-3
CDR3nt: TGCAGTGCGGAAGGACGGGAAAACACAGATACGCAGTATTTT
CDR3aa: CSAEGRENTDTQYF

v_gene: TRBV29-1
d_gene: NA
len: 12
abundance: many
j_gene: TRBJ2-7
CDR3nt: TGCAGTGGGGGCGGGAGCTCCTACGAGCAGTACTTC
CDR3aa: CSGGGSSYEQYF

v_gene: TRBV5-1
d_gene: NA
len: 12
abundance: many
j_gene: TRBJ1-3
CDR3nt: TGCGCCAGCAGCACCGAAGGAAACACCATATATTTT
CDR3aa: CASSTEGNTIYF

v_gene: TRBV7-9
d_gene: TRBD2
len: 15
abundance: NA
j_gene: TRBJ2-1
CDR3nt: TGTGCCAGCAGGGAGGCCGCGGGAGGCTACAATGAGCAGTTCTTC
CDR3aa: CASREAAGGYNEQFF

v_gene: TRBV25-1
d_gene: TRBD2
len: 17
abundance: NA
j_gene: TRBJ2-1
CDR3nt: TGTGCCAGCAGTGGGGGGTTGGCGGGAGGTTTCTACAATGAGCAGTTCTTC
CDR3aa: CASSGGLAGGFYNEQFF

v_gene: TRBV20-1
d_gene: NA
len: 14
abundance: NA
j_gene: TRBJ2-5
CDR3nt: TGCAGTGCGAATCTCCCCTACGGAGAAGAGACCCAGTACTTC
CDR3aa: CSANLPYGEETQYF

v_gene: TRBV2
d_gene: NA
len: 13
abundance: NA
j_gene: TRBJ2-1
CDR3nt: TGTGCCAGCAGTGAAAAGGGCTACAATGAGCAGTTCTTC
CDR3aa: CASSEKGYNEQFF

v_gene: TRBV19
d_gene: TRBD1
len: 14
abundance: NA
j_gene: TRBJ2-7
CDR3nt: TGTGCCAGTAGTCAGGACAGGGATACCTACGAGCAGTACTTC
CDR3aa: CASSQDRDTYEQYF

v_gene: TRBV2
d_gene: TRBD1
len: 15
abundance: NA
j_gene: TRBJ2-1
CDR3nt: TGTGCCAGCACCGCCAGGGACAGCTCCTACAATGAGCAGTTCTTC
CDR3aa: CASTARDSSYNEQFF

v_gene: TRBV6-5
d_gene: NA
len: 15
abundance: NA
j_gene: TRBJ2-2
CDR3nt: TGTGCCAGCAGTTACCCCAGGACCTCCACCGGGGAGCTGTTTTTT
CDR3aa: CASSYPRTSTGELFF

v_gene: TRBV6-5
d_gene: NA
len: 20
abundance: NA
j_gene: TRBJ2-3
CDR3nt: TGTGCCAGCAGTTATCGGGACACCGTCGGGAGGTTACTTAGCACAGATACGCAGTATTTT
CDR3aa: CASSYRDTVGRLLSTDTQYF

v_gene: TRBV28
d_gene: NA
len: 10
abundance: many
j_gene: TRBJ1-2
CDR3nt: TGTGCCACTAAGCAGTTGGGCTACACCTTC
CDR3aa: CATKQLGYTF

v_gene: TRBV4-1
d_gene: NA
len: 18
abundance: few
j_gene: TRBJ1-2
CDR3nt: TGCGCCAGCAGCCAAGACACGGGGAGGATAGGTGGTAACTATGGCTACACCTTC
CDR3aa: CASSQDTGRIGGNYGYTF

v_gene: TRBV6-1
d_gene: NA
len: 16
abundance: NA
j_gene: TRBJ2-2
CDR3nt: TGTGCCAGCACTAACCCGGCGGGTGCGGTCACCGGGGAGCTGTTTTTT
CDR3aa: CASTNPAGAVTGELFF

v_gene: TRBV7-2
d_gene: TRBD2
len: 16
abundance: NA
j_gene: TRBJ2-7
CDR3nt: TGTGCCAGCAGCTTTTTAGCGGGGGCGGGTATGGACGAGCAGTACTTC
CDR3aa: CASSFLAGAGMDEQYF

v_gene: TRBV18
d_gene: NA
len: 15
abundance: NA
j_gene: TRBJ2-1
CDR3nt: TGTGCCAGCTCACCACCCCAAGGGCAGTACAATGAGCAGTTCTTC
CDR3aa: CASSPPQGQYNEQFF